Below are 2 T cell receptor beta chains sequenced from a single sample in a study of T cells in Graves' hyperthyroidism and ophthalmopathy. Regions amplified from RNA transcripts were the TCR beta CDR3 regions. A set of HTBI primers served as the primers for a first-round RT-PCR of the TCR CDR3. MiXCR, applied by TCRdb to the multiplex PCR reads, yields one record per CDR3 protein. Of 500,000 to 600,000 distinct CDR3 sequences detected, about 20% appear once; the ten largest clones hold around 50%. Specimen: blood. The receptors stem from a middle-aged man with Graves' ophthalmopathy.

The CDR3 coding sequence is TGTGCCAGCAGTTACACACCAGACAGGGAAGTAACCGGGGAGCTGTTTTTT. Translation gives CASSYTPDREVTGELFF. The gene calls are TRBV6-5 and TRBJ2-2, with 7 bases identical to TRBD1. The CDR3 has 17 amino acids. Germline CDR1 reads MNHEY; CDR2 reads SVGAGI. The J segment lost 5 bases and the V segment lost 2 bases, leaving 11 bases of the junction unmatched.

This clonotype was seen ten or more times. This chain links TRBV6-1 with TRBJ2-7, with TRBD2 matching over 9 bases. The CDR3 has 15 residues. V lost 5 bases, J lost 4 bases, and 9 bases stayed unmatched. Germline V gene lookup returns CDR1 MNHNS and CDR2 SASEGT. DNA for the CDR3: TGTGCCAGCAGTTCCCGGGGTAGCGGGAGTTACGAGCAGTACTTC. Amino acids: CASSSRGSGSYEQYF.